These 13 T cell receptor beta chains share one sample of origin, sequenced in a study of T-cell memory formation after mild COVID-19. TCRdb analysed the 5' RACE reads with MiXCR anew, one entry per CDR3 protein. The table records approximately 190,000 distinct CDR3 sequences, about 16% of them present only once. Sequenced material: PBMCs or a T cell subset sorted from them (not recorded which). All receptors come from an adult woman who had mild COVID-19 (a few samples of this study predate the infection). Cell type and time point are not known.

V is TRBV5-6 and J is TRBJ1-1; 7 bases are shared with TRBD1. Per the germline V gene, CDR1 is SGHDT and CDR2 is YYEEEE. The CDR3 has 15 amino acids. V was clipped by 0 bases and J by 1 base; unmatched bases: 3. CDR3 protein: CASSLARGENTEAFF. Here the CDR3 DNA reads TGTGCCAGCAGCTTGGCCAGGGGGGAGAACACTGAAGCTTTCTTT. The full variable domain, rest sourced from reference TRBV5-6 and TRBJ1-1, is DAGVTQSPTHLIKTRGQQVTLRCSPKSGHDTVSWYQQALGQGPQFIFQYYEEEERQRGNFPDRFSGHQFPNYSSELNVNALLLGDSALYLCASSLARGENTEAFFGQGTRLTVV.

This clonotype came up many times. This chain joins TRBV9 and TRBJ2-5; 9 nucleotides agree with TRBD1. With V trimmed by 4 bases and J by 5 bases, 3 bases remained unmatched. The germline CDR1 and CDR2 sequences are SGDLS and YYNGEE. The CDR3 sequence is 13 residues long. Here the CDR3 DNA reads TGTGCCAGCAGCTCCGGACAGGGGGAGACCCAGTACTTC. It codes for CASSSGQGETQYF.

This clonotype was seen more than once but under ten times. This chain connects TRBV12-3 or TRBV12-4 to TRBJ1-2; D gene ambiguous. With 5 bases removed from V and 8 bases from J, the gap between germline ends came to 12 bases. This CDR3 comprises 12 residues. DNA of the CDR3: TGTGCCAGCAGTCCCCGACAACACGGCTACACCTTC. Translation: CASSPRQHGYTF.

This clonotype was recorded a few times. The chain combines TRBV6-5 with TRBJ1-1; TRBD1 matches 9 bases. Germline V gives CDR1 MNHEY, CDR2 SVGAGI. V lost 6 bases to trimming and J lost 0 bases; unmatched junction nucleotides: 8. The CDR3 loop spans 16 amino acids. CDR3 protein: CASRHRGRLMNTEAFF. CDR3 nucleotides: TGTGCCAGCAGGCACAGGGGGCGACTTATGAACACTGAAGCTTTCTTT.

This clonotype was seen many times. V gene TRBV7-2 combines with J gene TRBJ2-6, with D unresolved. CDR1 and CDR2 from the germline V gene are SGHTA and FQGNSA. The CDR3 has 15 residues. V lost 5 bases, J lost 0 bases, and 8 bases lay in between. Here the CDR3 DNA reads TGTGCCAGCAGCCCGAGGAACTCTGGGGCCAACGTCCTGACTTTC. Translation: CASSPRNSGANVLTF.

In its sample, this clonotype was seen a few times. V usage is TRBV6-5 and J usage is TRBJ1-1; 7 nucleotides agree with TRBD1. The CDR3 length is 11 residues. V lost 6 bases to trimming and J lost 9 bases; unmatched junction nucleotides: 4. Germline CDR1 and CDR2: MNHEY and SVGAGI. This CDR3 is CASRDRAQAFF. CDR3 in DNA: TGTGCCAGCAGAGACAGGGCCCAAGCTTTCTTT.

This clonotype came up a few times. The gene calls are TRBV20-1 and TRBJ1-2; 7 positions match TRBD1. Per germline, CDR1 DFQATT and CDR2 SNEGSKA (reference sequence). V gave up 2 bases and J gave up 8 bases; unmatched junction bases: 8. The CDR3 is made up of 13 amino acids. The CDR3 loop is CSARSDRASGYTF. For the CDR3, the DNA is TGCAGTGCTAGAAGCGACAGGGCGTCAGGCTACACCTTC.

This clonotype has a count of ten or more. The chain uses TRBV7-2 and TRBJ1-5; D gene uncertain. Germline CDR1 SGHTA, CDR2 FQGNSA. The CDR3 is made up of 14 amino acids. V lost 1 base to trimming and J lost 2 bases, with 6 bases between them. CDR3 sequence (DNA): TGTGCCAGCAGCTTAGAAGGAGGCAATCAGCCCCAGCATTTT. Protein product: CASSLEGGNQPQHF.

This clonotype was seen repeatedly, ten times or more. V is TRBV5-1 and J is TRBJ2-7; either TRBD1 or TRBD2 may supply D (6 bases each). V gave up 4 bases and J gave up 5 bases, with 16 bases separating them. Germline CDR1 is SGHRS and CDR2 is YFSETQ. The CDR3 extends over 14 amino acids. This CDR3 reads CASSPQLRGDEQYF. The CDR3 DNA reads TGCGCCAGCAGCCCACAACTGAGGGGGGACGAGCAGTACTTC.

The genes are TRBV5-4 and TRBJ2-7, with a possible D match to TRBD2 (6 bases). This CDR3 has 17 amino acids. The V end lost 1 base, the J end lost 0 bases, and 17 bases lay between the germline ends. Per germline, CDR1 SGHNT and CDR2 YYREEE (reference sequence). CDR3 sequence reads: CASSLRGGGASSYEQYF. DNA of the CDR3: TGTGCCAGCAGCTTGCGAGGCGGCGGGGCTAGCTCCTACGAGCAGTACTTC. The full variable domain, rest sourced from reference TRBV5-4 and TRBJ2-7, is ETGVTQSPTHLIKTRGQQVTLRCSSQSGHNTVSWYQQALGQGPQFIFQYYREEENGRGNFPPRFSGLQFPNYSSELNVNALELDDSALYLCASSLRGGGASSYEQYFGPGTRLTVT.

This clonotype showed up many times. The chain carries TRBV5-5 and TRBJ1-2; tentative D call: TRBD1 (5 bases). The CDR3 is 12 amino acids. Looked up from germline, CDR1 is SGHKS and CDR2 is YYEKEE (reference sequence). V was clipped by 4 bases and J by 8 bases, with 12 bases between them. The CDR3 reads CASSQGLRGYTF. CDR3 DNA: TGTGCCAGCAGCCAGGGACTGCGAGGCTACACCTTC.

The gene calls are TRBV9 and TRBJ1-1; 8 bases align to TRBD1. This CDR3 has 15 amino acids. Germline trimming cut 3 bases from V and 1 base from J; bases unmatched to any gene: 5. Germline CDR1 is SGDLS and CDR2 is YYNGEE. CDR3 sequence reads: CASSGLGQENTEAFF. Here the CDR3 DNA reads TGTGCCAGCAGCGGACTGGGACAGGAGAACACTGAAGCTTTCTTT. Supplemented by reference TRBV9 and TRBJ1-1, the full variable domain reads DSGVTQTPKHLITATGQRVTLRCSPRSGDLSVYWYQQSLDQGLQFLIQYYNGEERAKGNILERFSAQQFPDLHSELNLSSLELGDSALYFCASSGLGQENTEAFFGQGTRLTVV.

V and J are TRBV12-3 or TRBV12-4 and TRBJ2-3; no clear D. The CDR3 extends over 13 amino acids. Trimming shortened V by 7 bases and J by 6 bases, and 14 bases separated the two germline ends. The CDR3, as DNA: TGTGCCAGCATCTTAAGCTACGGGGATACGCAGTATTTT. As protein: CASILSYGDTQYF.